A single TCR beta chain is shown here with its context. The authors' processing: Amplifying reference gene primers gave estimates of nucleated cell counts. Here immunoSEQ multiplex PCR was the method, and the copy in TCRdb shows in-frame clones only, minus some. The DNA was the basis for D and trimming; V, J and clone size are from that table. The sample records 75,000 to 100,000 clones, roughly four fifths being singletons. The data originate from a study of blood T cell repertoires in COVID-19. For the study at large: The United States, Italy and Spain provided the acute and convalescent COVID-19 samples. Sources were T cells, B-cell-depleted T cells, or PBMCs; the material itself was cDNA or gDNA.

This CDR3 has 15 residues. The V and J ends lost 4 bases and 2 bases respectively, with 15 bases between them. Looked up from germline, CDR1 is SGDLS and CDR2 is YYNGEE. The TCR sequence derives from a human donor in a cohort sampled during active COVID-19. This chain connects TRBV9 to TRBJ2-5, with D possibly matching TRBD2 (6 bases). Sequencing was carried out using peripheral blood. CDR3 bases: TGTGCCAGCAGCCCCTTGGGGGGTAGGCAAGAGACCCAGTACTTC. It is translated as CASSPLGGRQETQYF.